This T cell receptor (beta chain) stems from a study of T-cell memory formation after mild COVID-19. About the study: TCR clustering was largely donor specific.

Constant-segment primers were used for 5'RACE, and the resulting TCR alpha and TCR beta cDNA libraries carried sample barcodes and UMIs. From the 5' RACE reads, TCRdb called clonotypes with MiXCR, one entry per CDR3 protein. The table includes a few hundred thousand distinct CDR3 sequences, more than 15% detected once. Germline assignment: CDR1 KGHDR and CDR2 SFDVKD. Between the trimmed V and J ends, which lost 5 bases and 5 bases, there was a span of 11 bases. CDR3 size: 13 residues. In regard to this clonotype: Its antigen is not known.

Regarding the study as a whole: Day 15 to 85 contracting clones showed balanced CD4/CD8; day 15 to 37 expanders favored CD4+. The authors did not confirm SARS-CoV-2 specificity of second-wave clones peaking day 37.

This sequence was found in a man in his late teens or twenties who had mild COVID-19 (a few samples of this study predate the infection). Cell type and time point are not known. This chain links TRBV24-1 with TRBJ2-5; D unresolved. The source material was PBMCs or a T cell subset sorted from them (not recorded which). CDR3 in DNA: TGTGCCACCAGTGCTGGACCTGGGGAGACCCAGTACTTC. This codes for CATSAGPGETQYF.